Listed below are T cell receptor beta chains from one sample, sequenced in a study of cytomegalovirus exposure and HLA in healthy donors. This table comes from immunoSEQ multiplex PCR, and its TCRdb copy is limited to in-frame clones, with some not included. This table has over 130,000 clones, around three quarters appearing once. What was sequenced was PBMCs. The origin of the receptors is a woman between 35 and 50 years old in good health and CMV-seropositive. Each CDR3 is given with its conserved first and last residue. D genes are given only for firm matches. Where a row states a size, it is once, few, many or the class of an expanded clone; other rows omit it.

- | TRBJ1-1 | TRBD1 | TRBV2 | TGTGCCAGCGCCTGGGACAGGGGGAACACTGAAGCTTTCTTT | CASAWDRGNTEAFF
- | TRBJ2-7 | TRBD1 | TRBV5-1 | TGCGCCAGCAGCCTATCCCCGGGACAGGCCTCTTACGAGCAGTACTTC | CASSLSPGQASYEQYF
- | TRBJ2-1 | TRBD2 | TRBV6-5 | TGTGCCAGCAGCCTGACTAGCGGGAGAGCCGATGAGCAGTTCTTC | CASSLTSGRADEQFF
few | TRBJ2-7 | - | TRBV9 | TGTGCCAGCAGCTCACTACCGGACGAGCAGTACTTC | CASSSLPDEQYF
- | TRBJ1-2 | - | TRBV20-1 | TGCAGTGCTAGAGAGGAGGTGGGCTACACCTTC | CSAREEVGYTF
- | TRBJ2-3 | - | TRBV18 | TGTGCCAGCTCACCGACTTTAAGGGGGAGAGCAGATACGCAGTATTTT | CASSPTLRGRADTQYF
- | TRBJ2-5 | - | TRBV6-1 | TGTGCCAGCAGTGAGCCAGGGGCGGTGGAGACCCAGTACTTC | CASSEPGAVETQYF
- | TRBJ2-2 | - | TRBV4-1 | TGCGCCAGCAGCCAGGTGAACCTAGGTTTCGACACCGGGGAGCTGTTTTTT | CASSQVNLGFDTGELFF
- | TRBJ2-1 | TRBD2 | TRBV28 | TGTGCCAGCAGTTTCCAGCGGGATAGTAATGAGCAGTTCTTC | CASSFQRDSNEQFF
- | TRBJ2-1 | TRBD2 | TRBV9 | TGTGCCAGCAGCGTAAGCGGGAGGGCCTATTTCAATGAGCAGTTCTTC | CASSVSGRAYFNEQFF
- | TRBJ2-3 | - | TRBV11-3 | TGTGCCAGCAGCTTCTGGGCGGGAACCCCAGATACGCAGTATTTT | CASSFWAGTPDTQYF
- | TRBJ2-3 | TRBD2 | TRBV5-1 | TGCGCCAGCAAAATCGGACTAGCGGATAGCACAGATACGCAGTATTTT | CASKIGLADSTDTQYF
- | TRBJ1-1 | - | TRBV5-4 | TGTGCCAGCCAACTGGGGGAGGGGACTGAAGCTTTCTTT | CASQLGEGTEAFF
few | TRBJ2-3 | TRBD2 | TRBV7-8 | TGTGCCAGCAGCTTTCACCGCGGGAGTGCAGATACGCAGTATTTT | CASSFHRGSADTQYF
few | TRBJ2-7 | - | TRBV21-1 | TGTGCCAGCAGCAAAATGGGCGGGAGATTCTACGAGCAGTACTTC | CASSKMGGRFYEQYF
- | TRBJ2-7 | TRBD2 | TRBV5-1 | TGCGCCAGCAGCTTGGCGGCGGGAGTAACCTACGAGCAGTACTTC | CASSLAAGVTYEQYF
- | TRBJ2-5 | - | TRBV11-2 | TGTGCCAGCAGCTTAGCCGCCGACAGATACCAAGAGACCCAGTACTTC | CASSLAADRYQETQYF
- | TRBJ2-7 | - | TRBV7-9 | TGTGCCACGGGTGGCCCCGACTACGAGCAGTACTTC | CATGGPDYEQYF
- | TRBJ2-3 | - | TRBV18 | TGTGCCAGCTCACCAGTAGGGGGCACAGATACGCAGTATTTT | CASSPVGGTDTQYF
- | TRBJ2-7 | - | TRBV5-5 | TGTGCCAGCAGCTTGCTCCGGGGTGAGCAGTACTTC | CASSLLRGEQYF
- | TRBJ2-1 | TRBD2 | TRBV7-8 | TGTGCCAGCAGCTTACTCGCGGGAGGGCCGGGGGGCAATGAGCAGTTCTTC | CASSLLAGGPGGNEQFF
- | TRBJ2-5 | TRBD1 | TRBV28 | TGTGCCAGCAGTTCACCGGACAGGCGGGAGACCCAGTACTTC | CASSSPDRRETQYF
- | TRBJ2-3 | - | TRBV5-5 | TGTGCCAGCAGCTTAGGTTCCCCAGCGAATGCAGATACGCAGTATTTT | CASSLGSPANADTQYF
- | TRBJ1-1 | - | TRBV11-2 | TGTGCCAGCAGCTCCCCGGTCTTGGAAGCTTTCTTT | CASSSPVLEAFF
- | TRBJ2-1 | TRBD2 | TRBV11-3 | TGTGCCAGCAGCTTAGCGGGACTAGCGAATGAGCAGTTCTTC | CASSLAGLANEQFF
- | TRBJ2-2 | TRBD1 | TRBV28 | TGTGCCAGCAGTGCAGGGGGTTACACCGGGGAGCTGTTTTTT | CASSAGGYTGELFF
- | TRBJ2-2 | TRBD2 | TRBV2 | TGTGCCAGCAATCAGGGACTAGCAGGCACCGGGGAGCTGTTTTTT | CASNQGLAGTGELFF